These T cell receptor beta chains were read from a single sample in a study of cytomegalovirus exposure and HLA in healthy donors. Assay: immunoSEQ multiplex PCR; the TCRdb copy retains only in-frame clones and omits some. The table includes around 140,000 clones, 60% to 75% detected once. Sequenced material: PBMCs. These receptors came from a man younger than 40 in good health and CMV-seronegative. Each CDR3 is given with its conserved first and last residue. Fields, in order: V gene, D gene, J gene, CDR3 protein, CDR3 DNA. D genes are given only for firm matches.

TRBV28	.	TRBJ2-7	CASSLTAYEQYF	TGTGCCAGCAGTCTCACGGCCTACGAGCAGTACTTC
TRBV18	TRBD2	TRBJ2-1	CANSAGTSGYNEQFF	TGTGCCAACTCGGCCGGGACTAGCGGTTACAATGAGCAGTTCTTC
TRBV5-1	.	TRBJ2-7	CASSLAEVGDEQYF	TGCGCCAGCAGCTTGGCAGAGGTCGGGGACGAGCAGTACTTC
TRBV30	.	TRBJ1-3	CAWRDTGQGNTIYF	TGTGCCTGGAGGGATACAGGGCAGGGAAACACCATATATTTT
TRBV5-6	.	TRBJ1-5	CASSPTGGVDQPQHF	TGTGCCAGCAGCCCTACGGGGGGCGTTGATCAGCCCCAGCATTTT
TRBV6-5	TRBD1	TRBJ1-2	CASSLYLTGVDGYTF	TGTGCCAGCAGTCTATATTTAACAGGGGTTGATGGCTACACCTTC
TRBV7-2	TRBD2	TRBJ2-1	CASSLLTSGGPNEQFF	TGTGCCAGCAGCCTCCTAACTAGCGGGGGTCCCAATGAGCAGTTCTTC
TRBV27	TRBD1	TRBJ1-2	CASSLKTGVYGYTF	TGTGCCAGCAGTTTGAAGACAGGGGTGTATGGCTACACCTTC
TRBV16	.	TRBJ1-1	CASSRGWVNTEAFF	TGTGCCAGCAGTCGAGGTTGGGTGAACACTGAAGCTTTCTTT
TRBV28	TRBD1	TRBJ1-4	CASRPTGGADEKLFF	TGTGCCAGCAGACCTACAGGGGGCGCAGATGAAAAACTGTTTTTT
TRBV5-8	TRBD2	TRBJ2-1	CASSPSGGANNEQFF	TGTGCCAGCAGCCCTAGCGGGGGGGCGAACAATGAGCAGTTCTTC
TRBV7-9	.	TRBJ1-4	CASSPKVRDNEKLFF	TGTGCCAGCAGCCCGAAGGTGCGGGATAATGAAAAACTGTTTTTT
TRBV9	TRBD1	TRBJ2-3	CASSARQGTTDTQYF	TGTGCCAGCAGCGCGCGACAGGGAACAACAGATACGCAGTATTTT